This section outlines one TCR beta chain sequence together with its context. These data originate in a study of blood T cell repertoires in COVID-19. As for the study in general: Acute-phase and convalescent COVID-19 samples originated in the United States, Italy and Spain. Sources were T cells, B-cell-depleted T cells, or PBMCs; the material itself was cDNA or gDNA.

Original methodology: Reference gene primer amplification in the assay estimated nucleated cell counts. This table comes from immunoSEQ multiplex PCR, and its TCRdb copy is limited to in-frame clones, with some not included. V, J and clone size were drawn from that table, and D and trimming were deduced from the DNA. The sample lists hundreds of thousands of clones, around 85% occurring once. V dropped 0 bases and J dropped 10 bases, with 13 bases sitting between them. Germline V gene data show CDR1 as KGHSH and CDR2 as LQKENI. CDR3 size: 15 residues. Sequencing used peripheral blood. The chain joins TRBV18 to TRBJ1-6; D might be TRBD1 (6 bases). The sequence derives from a man at least 80 years old with acute or convalescent COVID-19. The CDR3 here is CASSPPSLDRSPLHF. CDR3 DNA: TGTGCCAGCTCACCACCGAGCCTGGACAGATCACCCCTCCACTTT.